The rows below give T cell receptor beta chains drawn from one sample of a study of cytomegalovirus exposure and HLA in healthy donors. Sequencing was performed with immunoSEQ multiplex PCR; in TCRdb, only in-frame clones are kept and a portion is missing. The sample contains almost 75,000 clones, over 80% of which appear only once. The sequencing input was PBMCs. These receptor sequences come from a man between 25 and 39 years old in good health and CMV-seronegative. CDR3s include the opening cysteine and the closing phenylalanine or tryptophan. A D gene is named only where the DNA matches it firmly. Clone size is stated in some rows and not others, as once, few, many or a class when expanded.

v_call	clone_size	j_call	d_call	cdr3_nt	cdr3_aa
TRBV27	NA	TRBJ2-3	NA	TGTGCCAGCAGATTCACTAGTGCTACCCCAGATACGCAGTATTTT	CASRFTSATPDTQYF
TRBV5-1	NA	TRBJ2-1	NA	TGCGCCAGCAGCTTGGCCGAGAGCTCCTACAATGAGCAGTTCTTC	CASSLAESSYNEQFF
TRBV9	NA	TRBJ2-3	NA	TGTGCCAGCAGCGTTGGGGGGGCCGCCGATACGCAGTATTTT	CASSVGGAADTQYF
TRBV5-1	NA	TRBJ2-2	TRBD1	TGCGCCAGCAGCTTGGAGACAGGGGTAACCGGGGAGCTGTTTTTT	CASSLETGVTGELFF
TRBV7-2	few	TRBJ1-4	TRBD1	TGTGCCAGCAGCCCGGACAGGGTGGGAAAACTGTTTTTT	CASSPDRVGKLFF
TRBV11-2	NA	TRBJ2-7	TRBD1	TGTGCCAGCAGCTCAAGACAGGGAGAAGGCTACGAGCAGTACTTC	CASSSRQGEGYEQYF
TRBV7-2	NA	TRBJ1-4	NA	TGTGCCAGCAGCTTAGGTGGTAATTCGGGAAAACTGTTTTTT	CASSLGGNSGKLFF
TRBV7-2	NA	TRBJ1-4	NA	TGTGCCAGCAGCCCGGAGGGAGAAAAACTGTTTTTT	CASSPEGEKLFF
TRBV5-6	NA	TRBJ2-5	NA	TGTGCCAGCCTGAACGGTGGGCTACGTCAAGAGACCCAGTACTTC	CASLNGGLRQETQYF
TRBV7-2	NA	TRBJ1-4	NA	TGTGCCAGCAGCTTATCCAGGACTCCGTGGGAAAAACTGTTTTTT	CASSLSRTPWEKLFF
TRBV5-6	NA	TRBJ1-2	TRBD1	TGTGCCAGCAGCTTCGGGACAGGGGTACGTGGCTACACCTTC	CASSFGTGVRGYTF
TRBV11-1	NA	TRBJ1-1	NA	TGTGCCAGCAGCTTAGCTCAGGGGTTCTCTTCGGTGAACACTGAAGCTTTCTTT	CASSLAQGFSSVNTEAFF
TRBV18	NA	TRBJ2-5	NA	TGTGCCAGCTCACCCGTTCCAGGGAATAAAGAGACCCAGTACTTC	CASSPVPGNKETQYF
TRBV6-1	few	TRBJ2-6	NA	TGTGCCAGCAGTGACCAAAACTCTGGGGCCAACGTCCTGACTTTC	CASSDQNSGANVLTF
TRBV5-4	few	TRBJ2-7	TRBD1	TGTGCCAGCAGCTTAGGGGGGGTTGGACAGGGGTACTTCGAGCAGTACTTC	CASSLGGVGQGYFEQYF
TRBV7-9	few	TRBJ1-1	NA	TGTGCCAGCAGCTCCGACTCTTCCGAGTTCTTT	CASSSDSSEFF
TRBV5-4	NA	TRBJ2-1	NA	TGTGCCAGCAGCTTGGACTCGCGAGATGAGCAGTTCTTC	CASSLDSRDEQFF
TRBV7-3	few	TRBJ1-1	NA	TGTGCCAGCAGCTCAAGTTCGGGGGGGACTGAAGCTTTCTTT	CASSSSSGGTEAFF
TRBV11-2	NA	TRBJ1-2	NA	TGTGCCAGCAGCTCGAGTCTTGGCTATGGCTACACCTTC	CASSSSLGYGYTF
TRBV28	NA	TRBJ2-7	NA	TGTGCCAGCAGTTTAACGGTTGACTACGAGCAGTACTTC	CASSLTVDYEQYF
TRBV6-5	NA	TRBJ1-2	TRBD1	TGTGCCAGCAGTTACGCCACAGGGGTTGGTGGCTACACCTTC	CASSYATGVGGYTF
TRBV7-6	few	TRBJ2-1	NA	TGTGCCAGCAGCCAAGAGGACTCCCGGAATGAGCAGTTCTTC	CASSQEDSRNEQFF
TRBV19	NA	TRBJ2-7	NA	TGTGCCAGTAGTATAGACAGTACGACCTACGAGCAGTACTTC	CASSIDSTTYEQYF
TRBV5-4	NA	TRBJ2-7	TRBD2	TGTGCCAGCAGCTCCGCCGGGACTACATCCTACGAGCAGTACTTC	CASSSAGTTSYEQYF
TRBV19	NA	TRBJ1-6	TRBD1	TGTGCCAGCACACAGGGGTTGGACTCACCCCTCCACTTT	CASTQGLDSPLHF
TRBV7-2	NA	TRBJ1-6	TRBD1	TGTGCCAGCAGTCTGGACAGGGGAAGTTCACCCCTCCACTTT	CASSLDRGSSPLHF
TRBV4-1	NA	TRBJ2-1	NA	TGCGCCAGCAGCCCCAGTGGCAATGAGCAGTTCTTC	CASSPSGNEQFF
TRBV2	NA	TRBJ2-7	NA	TGTGCCAGCACTTCCGGGACACAGAACTACGAGCAGTACTTC	CASTSGTQNYEQYF
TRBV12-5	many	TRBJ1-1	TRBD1	TGTGCTAGTGGTAACAGGGGTACTGAAGCTTTCTTT	CASGNRGTEAFF
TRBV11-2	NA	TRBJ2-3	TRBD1	TGTGCCAGCAGCTTTGACGGACCGGGACAGGGGAGGGATACGCAGTATTTT	CASSFDGPGQGRDTQYF
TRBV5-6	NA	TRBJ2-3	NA	TGTGCCAGCAGCCTTACAGATACGCAGTATTTT	CASSLTDTQYF
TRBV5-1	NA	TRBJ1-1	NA	TGCGCCAGCAGCTTTATTTCGGGTAACACTGAAGCTTTCTTT	CASSFISGNTEAFF
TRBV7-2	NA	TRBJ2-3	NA	TGTGCCAGCAGCTTAGGAACTAGTTCAGATACGCAGTATTTT	CASSLGTSSDTQYF
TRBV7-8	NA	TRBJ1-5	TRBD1	TGTGCCAGCAGCTCGTTCGGACAGGGCGCCAATCAGCCCCAGCATTTT	CASSSFGQGANQPQHF
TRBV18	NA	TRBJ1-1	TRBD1	TGTGCCAGCGGGACAGTCATGGGAGGGAACACTGAAGCTTTCTTT	CASGTVMGGNTEAFF
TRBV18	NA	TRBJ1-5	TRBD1	TGTGCCAGCTCACCTGACAGGGAATTAGGGCCCCAGCATTTT	CASSPDRELGPQHF
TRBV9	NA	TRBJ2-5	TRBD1	TGTGCCAGCAGCCCAAGGACAGGAGAAGAGACCCAGTACTTC	CASSPRTGEETQYF
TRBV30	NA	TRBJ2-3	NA	TGTGCCTGGAGGAGGTGGCTAGCCCTCACAGATACGCAGTATTTT	CAWRRWLALTDTQYF
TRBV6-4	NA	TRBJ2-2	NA	TGTGCCAGCAGTGAAGGGACATCGAACACCGGGGAGCTGTTTTTT	CASSEGTSNTGELFF
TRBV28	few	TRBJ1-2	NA	TGTGCCAGCAGTCGACAGGCCCCTAACTATGGCTACACCTTC	CASSRQAPNYGYTF
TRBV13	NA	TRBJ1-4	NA	TGTGCCAGCAGCTTAGGGGGCCCGTCTGGGGAAAAACTGTTTTTT	CASSLGGPSGEKLFF
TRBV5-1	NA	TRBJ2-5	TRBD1	TGCGCCAGCAGCTCCGGGACAGGGGACAAGACCCAGTACTTC	CASSSGTGDKTQYF
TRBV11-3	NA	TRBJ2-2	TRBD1	TGTGCCAGCAGCCCACGACAGGGGGTGGATGCCGGGGAGCTGTTTTTT	CASSPRQGVDAGELFF
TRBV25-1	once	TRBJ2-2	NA	TGTGCCAGCAGTCGGGGAGGCACCGGGGAGCTGTTTTTT	CASSRGGTGELFF
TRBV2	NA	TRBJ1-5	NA	TGTGCCAGCAGTGACAGTACCTGGCAGCCCCAGCATTTT	CASSDSTWQPQHF
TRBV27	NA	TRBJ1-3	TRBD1	TGTGCCAGCAGTTTGAGACAGGGAGGTTCCGGAAACACCATATATTTT	CASSLRQGGSGNTIYF
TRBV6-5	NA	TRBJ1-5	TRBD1	TGTGCCAGCAGTTCTCCAGGGGGATATAGCAATCAGCCCCAGCATTTT	CASSSPGGYSNQPQHF
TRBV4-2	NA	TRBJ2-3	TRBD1	TGTGCCAGCAGCCTCGGACAGGGCCGGACAGATACGCAGTATTTT	CASSLGQGRTDTQYF
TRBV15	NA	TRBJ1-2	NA	TGTGCCACCAGCAAGACAGCTCAGAACTATGGCTACACCTTC	CATSKTAQNYGYTF
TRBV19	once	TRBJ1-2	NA	TGTGCCAGTAGTCCGGTGGGGGCAGGAGGCTACACCTTC	CASSPVGAGGYTF